A single sample is the source of the 5 T cell receptor beta chains below, sequenced in a study of cytomegalovirus exposure and HLA in healthy donors. Vbeta (60) and Jbeta (13) primers were used in the PCR. TCRdb's table, derived via immunoSEQ multiplex PCR, lists solely in-frame clones and lacks some. Seen here are approximately 90,000 clones, 76% observed once, and the top ten hold about 1.4%. Source material: PBMCs. The receptors originated from a male donor in good health and CMV-seronegative.

This clone was counted between two and nine times. V is TRBV7-9 and J is TRBJ2-5; 8 nucleotides agree with TRBD1. The CDR3 consists of 15 residues. J gave up 5 bases and V 4 bases, and 9 bases lay outside the gene matches. Germline V lookup: CDR1 SEHNR, CDR2 FQNEAQ (reference sequence). In nucleotides, the CDR3 is TGTGCCAGCAGCTCGGGACAGGCTAACGGGGAGACCCAGTACTTC. Encoded protein: CASSSGQANGETQYF.

The chain recombines TRBV4-3 with TRBJ1-5; D ambiguous. The CDR3 loop spans 13 amino acids. CDR1 is LGHNA, CDR2 YSLEER, per germline. Trimming removed 0 bases from V and 6 bases from J, with 6 bases in between. The CDR3 loop is CASSQESGQPQHF. The CDR3 region has the DNA TGCGCCAGCAGCCAAGAGTCCGGTCAGCCCCAGCATTTT.

V and J are TRBV19 and TRBJ1-2, with D perhaps TRBD1 (6 bases). The CDR3 totals 16 residues. Germline assignment: CDR1 LNHDA and CDR2 SQIVND (reference sequence). V was cut by 2 bases and J by 8 bases, with 21 bases left in between. This chain's CDR3 is CASSIPLWGGAEGYTF. CDR3 coding DNA: TGTGCCAGTAGTATACCCTTATGGGGGGGCGCGGAAGGCTACACCTTC.

This clone was seen a few times. V and J are TRBV29-1 and TRBJ1-1; weak D call: TRBD1 (6 bases). CDR1 is SQVTM, CDR2 ANQGSEA, per germline. This CDR3 is built from 15 residues. V lost 4 bases to trimming and J lost 0 bases, with 15 bases between them. CDR3 residues: CSVAPAGALNTEAFF. DNA for the CDR3: TGCAGCGTTGCCCCTGCAGGGGCCTTGAACACTGAAGCTTTCTTT. Variable domain in full (rest from reference TRBV29-1 and TRBJ1-1): SAVISQKPSRDICQRGTSLTIQCQVDSQVTMMFWYRQQPGQSLTLIATANQGSEATYESGFVIDKFPISRPNLTFSTLTVSNMSPEDSSIYLCSVAPAGALNTEAFFGQGTRLTVV.

The CDR3 loop is CASSLGQPAPLHF. For the CDR3, the DNA is TGTGCCAGCAGCTTAGGACAGCCCGCACCCCTCCACTTT. The chain has TRBV7-2 and TRBJ1-6; weak D call: TRBD1 (5 bases). V gave up 1 base and J gave up 11 bases, with 9 bases separating them. This CDR3 has 13 residues. In germline, CDR1 is SGHTA, CDR2 FQGNSA.